This T cell receptor beta chain was obtained from a study of a mutant IDH1 vaccine in newly diagnosed glioma. Germline-derived CDR1 and CDR2 are LNHDA and SQIVND (reference sequence). The V end was cut by 3 bases, the J end by 0 bases, with 6 bases between. The CDR3 runs to 15 residues. Remarks on this clone: What it recognizes is unknown.

The table came from immunoSEQ multiplex PCR; TCRdb's copy has only in-frame clones and leaves some out. The sample gives around 53,000 clones, roughly 80% of which show up once; about 4% is in the top ten. The time point denotes: week 47, end of study. The investigators gave 300 ug of mutant IDH1 20-mer peptide in each vaccine dose, together with topical imiquimod. The sample consisted of PBMCs, taken from a glioma patient whose treatment included an IDH1 peptide vaccine. The receptor comes from a woman aged 30 to 39 with glioma. Some clones in this sample may be carry-over from other donors' samples. This chain uses TRBV19 with TRBJ2-6; D is undetermined. CDR3 in DNA: TGTGCCAGTAGTATCCCCAGCTCTGGGGCCAACGTCCTGACTTTC. Translation: CASSIPSSGANVLTF.